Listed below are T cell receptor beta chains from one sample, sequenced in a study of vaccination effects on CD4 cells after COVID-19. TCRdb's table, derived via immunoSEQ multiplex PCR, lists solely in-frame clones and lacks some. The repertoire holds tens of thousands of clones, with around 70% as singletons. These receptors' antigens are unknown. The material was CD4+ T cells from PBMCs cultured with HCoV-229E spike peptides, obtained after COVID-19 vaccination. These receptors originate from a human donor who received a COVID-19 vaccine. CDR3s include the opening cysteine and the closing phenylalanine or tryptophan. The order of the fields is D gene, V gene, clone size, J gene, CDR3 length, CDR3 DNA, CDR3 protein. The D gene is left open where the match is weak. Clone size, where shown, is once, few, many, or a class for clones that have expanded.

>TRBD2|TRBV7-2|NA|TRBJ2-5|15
TGTGCCAGCAGCTTACGAGCGGGGGGTCGGGAGACCCAGTACTTC
CASSLRAGGRETQYF
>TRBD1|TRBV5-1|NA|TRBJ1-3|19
TGCGCCAGCAGCACCCAACCGGGACAGGGAGGGAGGGCTGGAAACACCATATATTTT
CASSTQPGQGGRAGNTIYF
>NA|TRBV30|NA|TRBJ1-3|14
TGTGCCTGGAGTGGAGCTCTCTCTGGAAACACCATATATTTT
CAWSGALSGNTIYF
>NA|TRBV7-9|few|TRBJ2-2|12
TGTGCCCCTTGGGGGCCCACCGGGGAGCTGTTTTTT
CAPWGPTGELFF
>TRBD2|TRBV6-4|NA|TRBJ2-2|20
TGTGCCAGCAGTGGGGACGAGTTCACTCAAGCGGGGGCGAACACCGGGGAGCTGTTTTTT
CASSGDEFTQAGANTGELFF
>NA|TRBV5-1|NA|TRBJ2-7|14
TGCGCCAGCAGCTTGGAGGGTCCTACCTACGAGCAGTACTTC
CASSLEGPTYEQYF
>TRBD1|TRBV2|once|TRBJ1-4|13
TGTGCCAGCAAAGGACAGGCCATTGAAAAACTGTTTTTT
CASKGQAIEKLFF
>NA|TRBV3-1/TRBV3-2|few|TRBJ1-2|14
TGTGCCAGCAGCCAAGATTCCAGTTACTATGGCTACACCTTC
CASSQDSSYYGYTF
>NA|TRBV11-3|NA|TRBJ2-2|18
TGTGCCAGCAGCTTAGAAGGAGGGGTAGCGGTAAACACCGGGGAGCTGTTTTTT
CASSLEGGVAVNTGELFF
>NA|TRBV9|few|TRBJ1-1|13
TGTGCCAGCAGCGTAGTCCTGGGGACTGAAGCTTTCTTT
CASSVVLGTEAFF
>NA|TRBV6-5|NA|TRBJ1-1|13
TGTGCCACCAAAGAACAGCCTAACACTGAAGCTTTCTTT
CATKEQPNTEAFF
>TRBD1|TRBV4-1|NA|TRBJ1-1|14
TGCGCCAGCAGCCTCCGGGACAGGAACACTGAAGCTTTCTTT
CASSLRDRNTEAFF
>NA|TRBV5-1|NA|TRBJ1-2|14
TGCGCCAGCAGCTTGGGGGAAGTGAGGAATGGCTACACCTTC
CASSLGEVRNGYTF